This T cell receptor (beta chain) was documented in a study of blood T cell repertoires in COVID-19. Study in general: Donors in the United States, Italy and Spain gave samples during acute or convalescent COVID-19.

Participants were aged about 18 to 90 years, lived in some 23 US areas, and enrolled virtually. As processed by the authors: Scientists estimated how many nucleated cells there were by amplifying reference gene primers. The protocol was immunoSEQ multiplex PCR, while the TCRdb copy is restricted to in-frame clones and leaves out a portion. The DNA was the basis for D and trimming; V, J and clone size are from that table. The profile shows 50,000 to 80,000 clones, 88% of them singletons. The CDR3 has 15 residues. Germline trimming cut 4 bases from V and 3 bases from J; bases unmatched to any gene: 5. Germline CDR1 is SGHAT and CDR2 is FQNNGV.

The TCR was taken from a woman aged 40 to 50 who had recovered from COVID-19. What was sequenced was PBMCs or T cells enriched from blood (not recorded which). The gene calls are TRBV11-2 and TRBJ1-4, with 7 bases fitting TRBD1. In DNA, the CDR3 is TGTGCCAGCAGCTCTTGGACAGGTTCTAATGAAAAACTGTTTTTT. Amino acids: CASSSWTGSNEKLFF.